This TCR beta chain was sequenced for a study of cytomegalovirus exposure and HLA in healthy donors. Comments on this clone: Its antigen is unidentified.

Findings and limits, study-wide: Within the data, a cluster of highly shared sequence variants was likely a sequencing artifact. Among TCR sequences, most were rare, though some public TCRs appeared in many donors. With later analysis, a missense DCLRE1C variant became linked to TCR beta V- and J-gene trimming.

Germline CDR1 and CDR2: MNHEY and SMNVEV (reference sequence). The CDR3 contains 15 residues. V was clipped by 3 bases and J by 2 bases, with 8 bases between them. The donors (healthy individuals) were bone marrow donors. The PCR ran on 60 Vbeta and 13 Jbeta primers. Data came from immunoSEQ multiplex PCR; TCRdb stores just in-frame clones and leaves some out. The table has 130,000 to 150,000 clones, 75% to 85% seen once; the top ten hold about 3%. Material for sequencing was PBMCs. The chain is built from TRBV27 and TRBJ2-6; TRBD1 is a possible D gene (6 bases). This TCR came from a female donor in good health and CMV-seronegative. The CDR3 here is CASSFTGPGANVLTF. The CDR3 DNA reads TGTGCCAGCAGTTTCACAGGGCCTGGGGCCAACGTCCTGACTTTC. Combining the CDR3 with reference TRBV27 and TRBJ2-6 gives the whole variable domain EAQVTQNPRYLITVTGKKLTVTCSQNMNHEYMSWYRQDPGLGLRQIYYSMNVEVTDKGDVPEGYKVSRKEKRNFPLILESPSPNQTSLYFCASSFTGPGANVLTFGAGSRLTVL.